These 28 T cell receptor beta chains came from one sample sequenced in a study of PD-1 blockade in classical Hodgkin lymphoma. Assay used: immunoSEQ multiplex PCR; TCRdb lists only in-frame clones, some missing. The table has roughly 21,000 clones, more than 70% seen once. This sample's time point: cycle 4 day 1 (C4D1), after 6 weeks of nivolumab. Relapse after autologous stem cell transplantation occurred in every patient, and brentuximab vedotin exposure varied. Here the sequenced sample was peripheral blood mononuclear cells (PBMCs), taken before the fourth cycle of nivolumab. The receptors originated from a human donor with classical Hodgkin lymphoma.

This clone was picked up a small number of times. The V gene is TRBV11-2, the J gene TRBJ1-2; D is ambiguous. The CDR3 runs 11 residues. Germline-derived CDR1 and CDR2 are SGHAT and FQNNGV. Trimming took 4 bases from V and 2 from J, leaving 2 bases between them. The CDR3: CASSSNYGYTF. In DNA, the CDR3 is TGTGCCAGCAGCTCAAACTATGGCTACACCTTC.

The rearrangement joins TRBV11-2 to TRBJ1-2, with TRBD1 as a possible D gene (5 bases). The CDR3 loop spans 15 amino acids. The V end lost 1 base, the J end lost 7 bases, and 16 bases lay between the germline ends. Germline-derived CDR1 and CDR2 are SGHAT and FQNNGV. The CDR3 sequence is CASSLGAREKTGYTF. The CDR3 region has the DNA TGTGCCAGCAGCTTAGGGGCCAGGGAAAAGACTGGCTACACCTTC.

The chain couples TRBV7-3 to TRBJ2-2; no clear D gene. Trimming cost V 6 bases and J 7 bases, with 9 bases left between them. The CDR3 has 12 amino acids. Germline V CDR1 and CDR2: SGHTA, FQGTGA. CDR3 protein: CASSLLGGELFF. DNA for the CDR3: TGTGCCAGCAGTCTACTTGGCGGGGAGCTGTTTTTT.

This clone has only a few counts. The rearrangement links TRBV4-2 to TRBJ2-2; D uncertain. This CDR3 has 14 amino acids. V gave up 8 bases and J gave up 1 base, with 11 bases separating them. Germline V CDR1 and CDR2: LGHNA, YNFKEQ. CDR3: CASSSEENTGELFF. The DNA for the CDR3 is TGTGCCAGCTCCAGCGAGGAGAACACCGGGGAGCTGTTTTTT.

The chain links TRBV27 to TRBJ2-2; no definite D call. This CDR3 has 14 residues. CDR1 and CDR2 (germline): MNHEY, SMNVEV (reference sequence). Trimming removed 3 bases at V and 6 bases at J, with 11 bases between. The CDR3 spells CASSLRRSPGELFF. In DNA, the CDR3 is TGTGCCAGCAGTTTGCGGCGGTCCCCCGGGGAGCTGTTTTTT.

The chain uses TRBV7-9 and TRBJ2-1; D unresolved. Trimming took off 1 base at V and 6 bases at J, with 10 bases between the two ends. Germline V gene data show CDR1 as SEHNR and CDR2 as FQNEAQ (reference sequence). This CDR3 is 14 amino acids long. CDR3 nucleotide sequence: TGTGCCAGCAGCTTAGGTCAGGTTGGCAATGAGCAGTTCTTC. It codes for CASSLGQVGNEQFF.

V usage is TRBV6-5 and J usage is TRBJ2-1, with 13 bases matching TRBD2. Germline assignment: CDR1 MNHEY and CDR2 SVGAGI. V lost 2 bases, J lost 6 bases, and 1 base stayed unmatched. This CDR3 has 15 residues. This CDR3 is CASSYGTSGVNEQFF. The CDR3 DNA reads as TGTGCCAGCAGTTACGGGACTAGCGGGGTCAATGAGCAGTTCTTC.

The V gene is TRBV6-5, the J gene TRBJ1-1; D unresolved. V lost 7 bases and J lost 2, with 8 bases in between. The CDR3 sequence is 12 residues long. Germline loops: CDR1 MNHEY, CDR2 SVGAGI. The CDR3 sequence: CASTGPNTEAFF. CDR3 nucleotide sequence: TGTGCCAGCACTGGGCCCAACACTGAAGCTTTCTTT.

This chain connects TRBV9 to TRBJ2-1; 10 bases map to TRBD2. The CDR3 contains 14 residues. V shed 0 bases and J 15 bases; nucleotides not matched to a gene: 9. The germline V gene has CDR1 SGDLS and CDR2 YYNGEE. CDR3 loop: CASSVEVGSGGLFF. As DNA, the CDR3 is TGTGCCAGCAGCGTAGAGGTCGGTAGCGGGGGGCTGTTCTTC.

The rearrangement uses TRBV4-1 and TRBJ2-7; D gene uncertain. V lost 0 bases and J lost 0, with 21 bases in between. In germline, CDR1 is MGHRA, CDR2 YSYEKL. This CDR3 region has 19 residues. The CDR3 DNA sequence: TGCGCCAGCAGCCAAGACGGTTACGGGCAGACCCCCCTCTCCTACGAGCAGTACTTC. It encodes CASSQDGYGQTPLSYEQYF.

This clone was observed a handful of times. This sequence joins TRBV18 and TRBJ1-5; possibly TRBD1 for D (5 bases). This CDR3 spans 14 amino acids. V was clipped by 3 bases and J by 7 bases, with 13 bases between them. Germline V CDR1 and CDR2: KGHSH, LQKENI. CDR3 coding DNA: TGTGCCAGCTCACCCTTCAGGGATGAGCAGCCCCAGCATTTT. Translation gives CASSPFRDEQPQHF.

This clone appeared once. The rearrangement links TRBV13 to TRBJ2-7; D tentatively fits TRBD1 or TRBD2 (5 bases each). This CDR3 is built from 16 residues. Trimming pared 3 bases from V and 0 bases from J, leaving 15 bases between. Per the germline V gene, CDR1 is PRHDT and CDR2 is FYEKMQ (reference sequence). The CDR3 DNA is TGTGCCAGCAGCTTTGGGACGGCCACGCTCTCCTACGAGCAGTACTTC. Amino acids: CASSFGTATLSYEQYF. Together with reference TRBV13 and TRBJ2-7, the CDR3 gives the full variable domain: AAGVIQSPRHLIKEKRETATLKCYPIPRHDTVYWYQQGPGQDPQFLISFYEKMQSDKGSIPDRFSAQQFSDYHSELNMSSLELGDSALYFCASSFGTATLSYEQYFGPGTRLTVT.

The genes are TRBV9 and TRBJ2-7; TRBD2 matches at 11 bases. The germline V gene encodes CDR1 SGDLS and CDR2 YYNGEE. V lost 1 base and J lost 4; bases outside the gene matches: 1. CDR3 length: 14 residues. The CDR3 region is CASSVLAGGYEQYF. The DNA for the CDR3 is TGTGCCAGCAGCGTACTAGCGGGAGGTTACGAGCAGTACTTC.

This chain joins TRBV7-6 and TRBJ2-7; 7 positions agree with TRBD2. From germline, CDR1 is SGHVS and CDR2 FNYEAQ. V dropped 5 bases and J dropped 6; count of bases not matched to a gene: 13. This CDR3 contains 15 residues. CDR3 loop: CASSISPSASGEQYF. In DNA form, the CDR3 reads TGTGCCAGCAGCATATCGCCGTCGGCTAGCGGCGAGCAGTACTTC.

The rearrangement joins TRBV27 to TRBJ2-7; D is possibly TRBD1 or TRBD2 (5 bases each). CDR1 and CDR2 (germline): MNHEY, SMNVEV (reference sequence). Trimming pared 5 bases from V and 3 bases from J, leaving 14 bases between. There are 14 residues in the CDR3. CDR3 amino acids: CASSRAGTIYEQYF. The CDR3 coding sequence is TGTGCCAGCAGTCGCGCCGGGACCATCTACGAGCAGTACTTC.

This chain uses TRBV29-1 with TRBJ2-7; a possible D gene is TRBD2 (6 bases). Trimming stripped 5 bases from V and 0 bases from J, with 11 bases between. The CDR3 spans 13 residues. CDR1 is SQVTM and CDR2 is ANQGSEA in the germline V gene. CDR3 sequence (DNA): TGCAGCGTTCAGAGCGGGCCCTCCTACGAGCAGTACTTC. Translated, it gives CSVQSGPSYEQYF.

The sample holds one count of this clone. CDR3 region: CASNSGGYEQYF. In nucleotides, the CDR3 is TGTGCCAGCAATTCCGGGGGCTACGAGCAGTACTTC. The gene calls are TRBV28 and TRBJ2-7; possible D gene TRBD2, 6 bases. Germline V lookup: CDR1 MDHEN, CDR2 SYDVKM. The CDR3 sequence is 12 residues long. Trimming stripped 7 bases from V and 3 bases from J, with 10 bases between.

This clone was detected once. The chain carries TRBV11-2 and TRBJ2-3, with 10 bases that match TRBD2. The CDR3 length is 17 residues. V shed 4 bases and J 0 bases; nucleotides not matched to a gene: 7. The V gene's germline CDR1 is SGHAT and CDR2 FQNNGV. CDR3 residues: CASSSRLAGSSTDTQYF. CDR3 nucleotides: TGTGCCAGCAGCTCACGACTAGCGGGTTCTAGCACAGATACGCAGTATTTT.

The J gene is TRBJ1-2, the V gene TRBV10-3; D unclear. The germline gives CDR1 ENHRY, CDR2 SYGVKD. The CDR3 is 13 amino acids. V was pared by 0 bases and J by 5 bases, with 7 bases between. In nucleotides, the CDR3 is TGTGCCATCAGTGAGTCGGAACAGTATGGCTACACCTTC. It yields the protein CAISESEQYGYTF.

This clone was detected only once. This sequence joins TRBV13 and TRBJ2-7; D not certain. V gave up 4 bases and J gave up 6 bases, with 10 bases separating them. This CDR3 has 12 residues. Germline V gene sequence: CDR1 PRHDT, CDR2 FYEKMQ (reference sequence). The CDR3 bases are TGTGCCAGCAGCTCACGCCGTGGCGAGCAGTACTTC. Amino acid sequence: CASSSRRGEQYF.

This clone came up once. The CDR3 here is CASSQPTGSNEQFF. The CDR3 region has the DNA TGCGCCAGCAGCCAACCGACAGGTAGCAATGAGCAGTTCTTC. The chain carries TRBV4-1 and TRBJ2-1; D is perhaps TRBD1 (6 bases). Germline V gene data show CDR1 as MGHRA and CDR2 as YSYEKL. This CDR3 is 14 amino acids long. V lost 2 bases and J 6 bases, leaving 11 bases between the germline ends.

The chain recombines TRBV27 with TRBJ2-1; 7 bases map to TRBD1. V gave up 6 bases and J gave up 1 base; unmatched junction bases: 6. The CDR3 has 15 residues. The germline gives CDR1 MNHEY, CDR2 SMNVEV (reference sequence). The CDR3 region has the DNA TGTGCCAGCAGCGACCGGGACAGATCCTACAATGAGCAGTTCTTC. This gives the protein CASSDRDRSYNEQFF.

V usage is TRBV5-1 and J usage is TRBJ2-1; TRBD2 might be the D (5 bases). V gave up 3 bases and J gave up 2 bases, with 24 bases separating them. Per the germline V gene, CDR1 is SGHRS and CDR2 is YFSETQ. The CDR3 runs to 19 residues. In DNA, the CDR3 is TGCGCCAGCAGCTCCACTCTAGTGTCAGGAGCCGGGGCCTACAATGAGCAGTTCTTC. Its protein is CASSSTLVSGAGAYNEQFF.

V usage is TRBV5-1 and J usage is TRBJ1-5, with D unresolved. The CDR3 length is 14 residues. CDR1 is SGHRS, CDR2 YFSETQ, per germline. Deletions cut 4 bases from V and 2 bases from J, with 10 bases between. CDR3 sequence reads: CASSEGYGNQPQHF. The DNA for the CDR3 is TGCGCCAGCAGCGAGGGTTATGGCAATCAGCCCCAGCATTTT.

The chain combines TRBV7-8 with TRBJ2-3; 7 bases match TRBD2. The CDR3 has 16 amino acids. Germline CDR1 and CDR2: SGHVS and FQNEAQ. Trimming at V came to 1 base and at J to 2 bases, leaving 6 bases not matched to a gene. The CDR3 DNA is TGTGCCAGCAGCTTAGTCGGTGGGACTAACACAGATACGCAGTATTTT. It codes for CASSLVGGTNTDTQYF.

In nucleotides, the CDR3 is TGTGCCAGCAACCCAAGTGGCAGTGAAGCTTTCTTT. The encoded protein is CASNPSGSEAFF. V usage is TRBV28 and J usage is TRBJ1-1; D call uncertain. V lost 7 bases, J lost 7 bases, and 13 bases lay in between. Per germline, CDR1 MDHEN and CDR2 SYDVKM. The CDR3 consists of 12 residues.

This clone was recorded once. This chain links TRBV2 with TRBJ2-2, with D possibly TRBD2 on 5 matching bases. This CDR3 contains 14 residues. The V gene's germline CDR1 is SNHLY and CDR2 FYNNEI. Trimming took off 3 bases at V and 6 bases at J, with 11 bases between the two ends. The CDR3 DNA reads as TGTGCCAGCAGTGACACTAGTGTTGCCGGGGAGCTGTTTTTT. Amino acids: CASSDTSVAGELFF.

The chain recombines TRBV5-1 with TRBJ1-1, with D perhaps matching TRBD1 (5 bases). Trimming left V 5 bases short and J 1 base short, with 15 bases between. The germline CDR1 and CDR2 sequences are SGHRS and YFSETQ. The CDR3 consists of 15 residues. CDR3 nucleotide sequence: TGCGCCAGCAGGTCGGACGGGGGAGGGAACACTGAAGCTTTCTTT. Protein: CASRSDGGGNTEAFF.